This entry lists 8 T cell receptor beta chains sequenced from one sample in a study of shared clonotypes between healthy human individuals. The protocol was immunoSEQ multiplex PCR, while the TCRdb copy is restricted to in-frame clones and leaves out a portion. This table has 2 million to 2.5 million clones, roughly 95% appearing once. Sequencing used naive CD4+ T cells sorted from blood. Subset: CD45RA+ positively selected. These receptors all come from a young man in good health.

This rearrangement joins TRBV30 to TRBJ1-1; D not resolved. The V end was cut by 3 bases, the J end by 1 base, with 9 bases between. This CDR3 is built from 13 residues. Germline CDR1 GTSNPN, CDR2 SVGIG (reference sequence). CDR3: CAWSRIRNTEAFF. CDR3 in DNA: TGTGCCTGGAGCAGGATAAGGAACACTGAAGCTTTCTTT.

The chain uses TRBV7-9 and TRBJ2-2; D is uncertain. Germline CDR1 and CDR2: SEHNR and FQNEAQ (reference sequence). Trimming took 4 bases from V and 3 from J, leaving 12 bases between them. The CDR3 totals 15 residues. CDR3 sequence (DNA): TGTGCCAGCAGCTCCTACCTGCTCGACACCGGGGAGCTGTTTTTT. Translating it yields CASSSYLLDTGELFF.

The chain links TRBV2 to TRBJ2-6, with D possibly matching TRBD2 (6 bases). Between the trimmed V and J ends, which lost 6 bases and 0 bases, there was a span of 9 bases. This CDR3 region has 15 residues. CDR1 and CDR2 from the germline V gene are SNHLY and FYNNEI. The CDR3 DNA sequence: TGTGCCAGCAGGGGGGGTCGCTCTGGGGCCAACGTCCTGACTTTC. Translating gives CASRGGRSGANVLTF.

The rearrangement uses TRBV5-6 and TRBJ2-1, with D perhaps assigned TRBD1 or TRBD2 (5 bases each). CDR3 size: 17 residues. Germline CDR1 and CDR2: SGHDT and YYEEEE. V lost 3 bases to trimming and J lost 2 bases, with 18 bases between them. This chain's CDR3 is CASSSVGTKGTYNEQFF. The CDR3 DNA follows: TGTGCCAGCAGCTCGGTCGGGACCAAGGGGACCTACAATGAGCAGTTCTTC.

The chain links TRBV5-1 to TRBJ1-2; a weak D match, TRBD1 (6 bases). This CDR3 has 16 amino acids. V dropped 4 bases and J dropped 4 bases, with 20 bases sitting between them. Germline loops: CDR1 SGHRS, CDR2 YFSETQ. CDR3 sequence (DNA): TGCGCCAGCAGCCAAACAGGTACAGGGACCGGCTATGGCTACACCTTC. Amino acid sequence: CASSQTGTGTGYGYTF.

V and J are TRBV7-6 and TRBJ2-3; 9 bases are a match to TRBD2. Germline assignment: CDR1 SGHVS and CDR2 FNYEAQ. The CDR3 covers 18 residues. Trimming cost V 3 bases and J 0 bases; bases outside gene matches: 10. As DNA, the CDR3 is TGTGCCAGCAGCTTCCTTAGCGGGGGTCACCCTAGCACAGATACGCAGTATTTT. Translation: CASSFLSGGHPSTDTQYF.

The CDR3 loop reads CAIRADGVNTEAFF. CDR3 nucleotide sequence: TGTGCCATACGCGCCGATGGGGTGAACACTGAAGCTTTCTTT. The V gene is TRBV6-5, the J gene TRBJ1-1; no firm D call. The CDR3 consists of 14 residues. V gave up 10 bases and J gave up 0 bases, with 15 bases separating them. Germline V gives CDR1 MNHEY, CDR2 SVGAGI.

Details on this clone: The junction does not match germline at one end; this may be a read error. DNA for the CDR3: TGTGCTAGCAGCCCCGACAGGGGAGTTTGGTACTTC. Translating it yields CASSPDRGVWYF. This chain joins TRBV7-7 and TRBJ2-7; 8 positions agree with TRBD1. CDR3 length: 12 residues. Germline V gene data show CDR1 as SSHAT and CDR2 as FNYEAQ (reference sequence).